This TCR beta chain was identified during a study of Graves' ophthalmopathy and Graves' hyperthyroidism. Study at large: Hyperthyroidism showing no ophthalmopathy within 18 months of follow-up was stable. Study observations and caveats: Its predictions of ophthalmopathy progression gave the model roughly 71% sensitivity and approximately 72% specificity. A model built from 13 signatures distinguished ophthalmopathy from stable hyperthyroidism with about 90% sensitivity and 70% to 84% specificity.

Many counts were recorded for this clonotype. Its antigen is unknown. The V gene's germline CDR1 is SGDLS and CDR2 YYNGEE. CDR3 size: 13 residues. The V gene end was trimmed by 3 bases and the J gene end by 14 bases; junction bases not matched to a gene: 10. Patients newly diagnosed with hyperthyroidism, under 2 months' duration, were aged 18 to 65, the study reports. Amplification from RNA transcripts yielded the TCR beta CDR3 regions. First-round RT-PCR used HTBI primers; second-round multiplex PCR followed. Using its own MiXCR run on the multiplex PCR reads, TCRdb lists one record per CDR3 protein. This table holds over a million distinct CDR3 sequences, less than 45% found once.

This rearrangement joins TRBV9 to TRBJ1-2; TRBD1 matches at 10 bases. Sample: peripheral blood or thyroid tissue (not recorded which). The sequence came from an adult man with Graves' hyperthyroidism. CDR3 nucleotides: TGTGCCAGCAGCGCGTCCGGGACAGGGGACGTTACCTTC. The encoded protein is CASSASGTGDVTF.